This TCR beta chain was sequenced for a study of T cells in Graves' hyperthyroidism and ophthalmopathy. This clonotype was seen many times. The germline CDR1 and CDR2 sequences are MDHEN and SYDVKM. The germline V and J ends were trimmed by 5 bases and 1 base, with 12 bases remaining between them. This CDR3 is built from 14 residues. Amplification yielded TCR beta CDR3 regions, with RNA transcripts as the source. The HTBI primer set served for first-round RT-PCR of the TCR CDR3. TCRdb passed the multiplex PCR reads through MiXCR, listing each CDR3 protein once. This sample has under 350,000 distinct CDR3 sequences, with roughly 18% found just once.

The sequenced material came from blood. The source of this sequence is a woman between 45 and 65 years old with Graves' hyperthyroidism. J is TRBJ2-7 and V is TRBV28; possible D gene TRBD2, 6 bases. CDR3 sequence: CASSRSGNSYEQYF. For the CDR3, the DNA is TGTGCCAGCAGTCGTAGCGGAAATTCCTACGAGCAGTACTTC.